One T cell receptor beta chain is described in this entry. Preparation of the TCRbeta library involved a method that used unique molecular identifiers. From the PCR reads, TCRdb called clonotypes with MiXCR, one entry per CDR3 protein. Among roughly 90,000 distinct CDR3 sequences listed, 10% to 15% were seen once. The sample belongs to a study of T-cell reconstitution after alpha-beta-depleted transplantation in children. The TCR originated in a human donor who donated a stem cell graft to a child with inherited bone marrow failure. The sequences come from PBMCs from the stem cell graft donor, collected from the stem cell graft.

The CDR3 protein is CASSFLQYAAEAFF. CDR3 sequence (DNA): TGTGCCAGTAGTTTTCTTCAATATGCGGCTGAAGCTTTCTTT. The J gene is TRBJ1-1, the V gene TRBV19; no definite D call. The CDR3 covers 14 residues. Germline V gene sequence: CDR1 LNHDA, CDR2 SQIVND (reference sequence). Trimming left V 5 bases short and J 6 bases short, with 16 bases between. Filled out from reference TRBV19 and TRBJ1-1, the complete variable domain reads DGGITQSPKYLFRKEGQNVTLSCEQNLNHDAMYWYRQDPGQGLRLIYYSQIVNDFQKGDIAEGYSVSREKKESFPLTVTSAQKNPTAFYLCASSFLQYAAEAFFGQGTRLTVV.